The 29 T cell receptor beta chains below were found in one sample sequenced in a study of shared T cell receptors in the human thymus. Assay used: immunoSEQ multiplex PCR; TCRdb lists only in-frame clones, some missing. The table lists about 380,000 clones, approximately 95% of them singletons, with 0.015% to 0.025% in the top ten. Sequences were obtained from thymocytes. Receptors were obtained from a human donor.

The V gene is TRBV7-8, the J gene TRBJ2-1; D might be TRBD1 or TRBD2, each matching 5 bases. There are 18 residues in the CDR3. From germline, CDR1 is SGHVS and CDR2 FQNEAQ. V lost 1 base, J lost 4 bases, and 20 bases lay in between. For the CDR3, the DNA is TGTGCCAGCAGCTTAGAGGGTGAAGGGACCACCGGGTACAATGAGCAGTTCTTC. Translating gives CASSLEGEGTTGYNEQFF. Drawing the rest from reference TRBV7-8 and TRBJ2-1, the complete variable domain is GAGVSQSPRYKVAKRGQDVALRCDPISGHVSLFWYQQALGQGPEFLTYFQNEAQLDKSGLPSDRFFAERPEGSVSTLKIQRTQQEDSAVYLCASSLEGEGTTGYNEQFFGPGTRLTVL.

This chain uses TRBV25-1 with TRBJ2-7, with TRBD2 matching 11 bases. Germline V CDR1 and CDR2: MGHDK, SYGVNS. J gave up 1 base and V 5 bases, and 4 bases lay outside the gene matches. This CDR3 contains 15 residues. The CDR3 sequence: CASSRRLAGSYEQYF. The CDR3, as DNA: TGTGCCAGCAGTAGGAGACTAGCGGGATCCTACGAGCAGTACTTC.

The chain has TRBV5-1 and TRBJ2-1; TRBD2 matches at 14 bases. This CDR3 contains 17 residues. The germline V gene has CDR1 SGHRS and CDR2 YFSETQ. Trimming took 0 bases from V and 8 from J; bases not matched to a gene: 7. CDR3 nucleotides: TGCGCCAGCAGCTTGGAGCCGACTAGCGGGAGGGCCTATGAGCAGTTCTTC. Translated, it gives CASSLEPTSGRAYEQFF.

The gene calls are TRBV19 and TRBJ2-1, with D possibly TRBD2 on 5 matching bases. The germline V gene encodes CDR1 LNHDA and CDR2 SQIVND (reference sequence). Trimming took 11 bases from V and 6 from J, leaving 11 bases between them. The CDR3 spans 11 residues. The CDR3 loop is CASKRSNEQFF. CDR3 DNA sequence: TGTGCCTCGAAGCGGTCCAATGAGCAGTTCTTC.

This rearrangement joins TRBV7-9 to TRBJ1-4; a weak D match, TRBD1 (5 bases). Germline V lookup: CDR1 SEHNR, CDR2 FQNEAQ (reference sequence). The CDR3 runs 16 residues. V was clipped by 5 bases and J by 0 bases, with 13 bases between them. DNA of the CDR3: TGTGCCAGCAGCGCCCAGGGACTTGCAACTAATGAAAAACTGTTTTTT. Protein: CASSAQGLATNEKLFF.

The J gene is TRBJ1-1, the V gene TRBV6-6; weak D call: TRBD1 (5 bases). Germline values: CDR1 MNHNY, CDR2 SVGAGI (reference sequence). The V end lost 0 bases, the J end lost 0 bases, and 11 bases lay between the germline ends. The CDR3 totals 16 residues. The CDR3 spells CASSYSGRSMNTEAFF. The CDR3 DNA reads TGTGCCAGCAGTTACTCGGGGCGATCCATGAACACTGAAGCTTTCTTT.

The chain employs TRBV5-6 and TRBJ1-1; 8 bases fit TRBD1. This CDR3 is 16 amino acids long. Unmatched junction bases numbered 11, after V lost 4 bases and J lost 3 bases. From germline, CDR1 is SGHDT and CDR2 YYEEEE. CDR3 DNA: TGTGCCAGCAGCCTCGAAGGACAGGGTGGGGACACTGAAGCTTTCTTT. This codes for CASSLEGQGGDTEAFF.

This sequence joins TRBV7-8 and TRBJ2-5, with D tentatively TRBD1 (5 bases). This CDR3 comprises 17 residues. Trimming cost V 3 bases and J 1 base, with 18 bases left between them. Per the germline V gene, CDR1 is SGHVS and CDR2 is FQNEAQ. Here the CDR3 reads CASSFHPPGHPQETQYF. The DNA of the CDR3 is TGTGCCAGCAGCTTTCACCCTCCCGGACACCCCCAAGAGACCCAGTACTTC.

V usage is TRBV2 and J usage is TRBJ2-4, with 8 bases matching TRBD2. Per the germline V gene, CDR1 is SNHLY and CDR2 is FYNNEI. The CDR3 has 17 residues. V trimming: 8 bases; J trimming: 5 bases; junction bases outside the gene matches: 17. This chain's CDR3 is CASHHPRAGGDENIQYF. The CDR3 DNA follows: TGTGCCAGCCACCATCCTAGGGCGGGAGGCGATGAAAACATTCAGTACTTC.

This clone was picked up one time. V and J are TRBV9 and TRBJ2-2, with a possible D match to TRBD2 (6 bases). The germline V gene has CDR1 SGDLS and CDR2 YYNGEE. This CDR3 contains 18 residues. The ends were cut back, 4 bases at V and 3 bases at J, with 22 bases in the middle. The CDR3: CASSSLLIREFDTGELFF. CDR3 sequence (DNA): TGTGCCAGCAGCTCCCTTTTAATTCGGGAGTTCGACACCGGGGAGCTGTTTTTT.

V gene TRBV28 combines with J gene TRBJ2-7, with D perhaps assigned TRBD1 or TRBD2 (5 bases each). In germline, CDR1 is MDHEN, CDR2 SYDVKM. This CDR3 is built from 14 residues. The V end lost 2 bases, the J end lost 2 bases, and 10 bases lay between the germline ends. This CDR3 is CASSLGTPAYEQYF. For the CDR3, the DNA is TGTGCCAGCAGTTTAGGGACCCCGGCCTACGAGCAGTACTTC. Together with reference TRBV28 and TRBJ2-7, the CDR3 gives the full variable domain: DVKVTQSSRYLVKRTGEKVFLECVQDMDHENMFWYRQDPGLGLRLIYFSYDVKMKEKGDIPEGYSVSREKKERFSLILESASTNQTSMYLCASSLGTPAYEQYFGPGTRLTVT.

The chain couples TRBV4-1 to TRBJ2-2; tentative D call: TRBD2 (6 bases). This CDR3 comprises 20 residues. Trimming stripped 3 bases from V and 5 bases from J, with 28 bases between. Germline values: CDR1 MGHRA, CDR2 YSYEKL. The CDR3 sequence: CASSQMPPWEASGMTGELFF. For the CDR3, the DNA is TGCGCCAGCAGCCAGATGCCCCCCTGGGAGGCTAGTGGGATGACCGGGGAGCTGTTTTTT.

This chain connects TRBV28 to TRBJ2-2; D may be TRBD1 or TRBD2 (5 bases each). CDR1 is MDHEN, CDR2 SYDVKM, per germline. The CDR3 covers 18 residues. The germline V and J ends were trimmed by 6 bases and 5 bases, with 25 bases remaining between them. CDR3 sequence (DNA): TGTGCCAGCAGCATATACAGGACTTCAAAGCTCCTTACCGGGGAGCTGTTTTTT. Encoded protein: CASSIYRTSKLLTGELFF.

The chain joins TRBV6-6 to TRBJ2-2; TRBD1 aligns across 7 bases. The CDR3 sequence is 13 residues long. Trimming cost V 6 bases and J 3 bases; bases outside gene matches: 1. Per germline, CDR1 MNHNY and CDR2 SVGAGI (reference sequence). CDR3 protein: CASSGTDTGELFF. Here the CDR3 DNA reads TGTGCCAGCAGCGGGACAGACACCGGGGAGCTGTTTTTT.

The chain employs TRBV18 and TRBJ1-4; a possible D gene is TRBD1 (6 bases). Trimming left V 5 bases short and J 7 bases short, with 20 bases between. The CDR3 is 16 residues long. Germline V lookup: CDR1 KGHSH, CDR2 LQKENI. The CDR3 nucleotides read TGTGCCAGCTCAGGGAACAGGGCGCGGGAGGGTGAAAAACTGTTTTTT. Its translation: CASSGNRAREGEKLFF.

This chain uses TRBV27 with TRBJ2-3, with 8 bases lining up with TRBD2. The CDR3 consists of 18 residues. Germline values: CDR1 MNHEY, CDR2 SMNVEV (reference sequence). Unmatched junction bases numbered 15, after V lost 4 bases and J lost 3 bases. Here the CDR3 DNA reads TGTGCCAGCAGTTCCCCGGGACTAGGGGTTTCAAGGACAGATACGCAGTATTTT. Its protein product is CASSSPGLGVSRTDTQYF.

This clone was counted once. CDR3 coding DNA: TGTGCCAGCAGGCATTCCCGGGACAGCTTATTCTACGAGCAGTACTTC. Protein product: CASRHSRDSLFYEQYF. The chain is built from TRBV27 and TRBJ2-7; 7 bases fit TRBD1. V shed 6 bases and J 3 bases; nucleotides not matched to a gene: 14. The germline V gene encodes CDR1 MNHEY and CDR2 SMNVEV (reference sequence). CDR3 length: 16 amino acids.

The chain employs TRBV11-2 and TRBJ2-7, with 11 bases that match TRBD2. V dropped 5 bases and J dropped 0; count of bases not matched to a gene: 9. Germline V lookup: CDR1 SGHAT, CDR2 FQNNGV. The CDR3 consists of 17 residues. CDR3 region: CASSAGLAGITSYEQYF. The CDR3 coding sequence is TGTGCCAGCAGCGCAGGACTAGCGGGTATCACCTCCTACGAGCAGTACTTC.

The V and J genes are TRBV4-2 and TRBJ1-2; unclear D gene. Germline lookup yields CDR1 LGHNA and CDR2 YNFKEQ. Trimming left V 4 bases short and J 0 bases short, with 21 bases between. This CDR3 spans 18 amino acids. CDR3 DNA: TGTGCCAGCAGCCCATCCGGGCCCCAACGTGAGGCTAACTATGGCTACACCTTC. It translates to CASSPSGPQREANYGYTF.

This chain uses TRBV15 with TRBJ2-1; 10 positions match TRBD2. The CDR3 consists of 19 residues. In germline, CDR1 is LNHNV, CDR2 YYDKDF (reference sequence). V lost 1 base to trimming and J lost 7 bases; unmatched junction nucleotides: 16. The CDR3 nucleotides read TGTGCCACCAGCAGAGTACCGTCTAGCGGGAGCTTTGATAGGAATGAGCAGTTCTTC. This gives the protein CATSRVPSSGSFDRNEQFF. Full variable domain (outside the CDR3, taken from reference TRBV15 and TRBJ2-1): DAMVIQNPRYQVTQFGKPVTLSCSQTLNHNVMYWYQQKSSQAPKLLFHYYDKDFNNEADTPDNFQSRRPNTSFCFLDIRSPGLGDTAMYLCATSRVPSSGSFDRNEQFFGPGTRLTVL.

The chain couples TRBV20-1 to TRBJ2-7; 7 bases are a match to TRBD1. The length of the CDR3 is 11 residues. Germline assignment: CDR1 DFQATT and CDR2 SNEGSKA (reference sequence). The V gene end was trimmed by 5 bases and the J gene end by 5 bases; junction bases not matched to a gene: 3. As DNA, the CDR3 is TGCAGTGCTCCTGACAGGGACGAGCAGTACTTC. Translation: CSAPDRDEQYF.

The chain joins TRBV27 to TRBJ1-3, with D possibly being TRBD1 (5 bases). The germline V and J ends were trimmed by 4 bases and 4 bases, with 14 bases remaining between them. The CDR3 has 15 residues. Germline V CDR1 and CDR2: MNHEY, SMNVEV (reference sequence). CDR3 sequence: CASSSQVGNGNTIYF. For the CDR3, the DNA is TGTGCCAGCAGTTCACAGGTGGGGAACGGAAACACCATATATTTT.

The chain links TRBV4-3 to TRBJ2-7, with D tentatively TRBD2 (5 bases). Trimming took off 4 bases at V and 6 bases at J, with 16 bases between the two ends. CDR1 and CDR2 (germline): LGHNA, YSLEER. CDR3 size: 14 residues. The CDR3 DNA follows: TGCGCCAGCAGCCCGGAGGTGTGGGTATCCGAGCAGTACTTC. Encoded protein: CASSPEVWVSEQYF.

J is TRBJ2-3 and V is TRBV4-3; perhaps TRBD2 as D (5 bases). CDR1 LGHNA and CDR2 YSLEER come from the germline V gene. This CDR3 contains 13 residues. Trimming shortened V by 5 bases and J by 6 bases, and 12 bases separated the two germline ends. CDR3 sequence reads: CASSTRPGDTQYF. CDR3 nucleotides: TGCGCCAGCAGCACTAGACCCGGGGATACGCAGTATTTT.

This clone was recorded once. The chain employs TRBV4-1 and TRBJ2-2; D gene uncertain. This CDR3 spans 16 amino acids. Germline V gene sequence: CDR1 MGHRA, CDR2 YSYEKL. V was trimmed by 0 bases and J by 1 base, leaving 9 bases between them. DNA for the CDR3: TGCGCCAGCAGCCAAGATTGCTGCCGGAACACCGGGGAGCTGTTTTTT. This encodes CASSQDCCRNTGELFF.

This clone appeared a single time. The J gene is TRBJ1-2, the V gene TRBV28; 7 bases map to TRBD1. CDR3 size: 16 residues. V was pared by 2 bases and J by 1 base, with 7 bases of the junction left unmatched. The germline gives CDR1 MDHEN, CDR2 SYDVKM. The CDR3 loop is CASSLGRGDHNYGYTF. CDR3 DNA: TGTGCCAGCAGTTTAGGCAGGGGGGATCATAACTATGGCTACACCTTC.

V gene TRBV9 combines with J gene TRBJ2-1, with D possibly being TRBD2 (5 bases). V was pared by 0 bases and J by 4 bases, with 11 bases between. The length of the CDR3 is 15 residues. Germline V gene data show CDR1 as SGDLS and CDR2 as YYNGEE. In DNA, the CDR3 is TGTGCCAGCAGCGTAGCTATGGACTCTTACAATGAGCAGTTCTTC. Its translation is CASSVAMDSYNEQFF. Full variable domain (remainder filled in from reference TRBV9 and TRBJ2-1): DSGVTQTPKHLITATGQRVTLRCSPRSGDLSVYWYQQSLDQGLQFLIQYYNGEERAKGNILERFSAQQFPDLHSELNLSSLELGDSALYFCASSVAMDSYNEQFFGPGTRLTVL.

CDR3 nucleotide sequence: TGTGCCAGCAGTTCACCGGGACAGCGCTTATCCTACGAGCAGTACTTC. Translating gives CASSSPGQRLSYEQYF. This chain joins TRBV28 and TRBJ2-7; 7 nucleotides align to TRBD1. The germline gives CDR1 MDHEN, CDR2 SYDVKM. Losses at the gene ends were 4 bases for V and 1 base for J; bases not matched to a gene: 10. This CDR3 contains 16 residues. The full variable domain, rest sourced from reference TRBV28 and TRBJ2-7, is DVKVTQSSRYLVKRTGEKVFLECVQDMDHENMFWYRQDPGLGLRLIYFSYDVKMKEKGDIPEGYSVSREKKERFSLILESASTNQTSMYLCASSSPGQRLSYEQYFGPGTRLTVT.

This sequence joins TRBV7-9 and TRBJ2-1; TRBD1 matches 10 bases. In germline, CDR1 is SEHNR, CDR2 FQNEAQ (reference sequence). The CDR3 is 16 residues long. The J segment lost 8 bases and the V segment lost 2 bases, leaving 9 bases of the junction unmatched. The CDR3 nucleotides read TGTGCCAGCAGCTTACTTCGGGACAGGGGATGCCATGAGCAGTTCTTC. Its protein is CASSLLRDRGCHEQFF.